The rows below give T cell receptor beta chains drawn from one sample of a study of shared clonotypes between healthy human individuals. The method was immunoSEQ multiplex PCR; TCRdb's version includes in-frame clones alone and lacks a portion of them. The repertoire has roughly 550,000 clones, about 95% of them found once; the top ten carry around 0.11%. Sequencing used naive CD8+ T cells sorted from blood. The receptors originated from a woman aged 25-40 years in good health. Both conserved end residues are part of each CDR3. A D gene is named only where the DNA matches it firmly. The size of a clone is reported for some rows only, either as once, few or many, or as a class for expanded clones.

v_gene	abundance	d_gene	j_gene	CDR3nt	CDR3aa
TRBV9	.	TRBD2	TRBJ2-1	TGTGCCAGCAGCGTCGGGGGGAAACCGCACTCCTACAATGAGCAGTTCTTC	CASSVGGKPHSYNEQFF
TRBV5-6	.	.	TRBJ2-7	TGTGCCAGCAGCTTGGCCAGCGCTCCTGCCTACGAGCAGTACTTC	CASSLASAPAYEQYF
TRBV27	few	TRBD1	TRBJ1-2	TGTGCCAGCAGTCCTGGGACAGGGATGGGCTACACCTTC	CASSPGTGMGYTF
TRBV30	.	TRBD2	TRBJ2-3	TGTGCCTGGACTAGCGGAAGCACAGATACGCAGTATTTT	CAWTSGSTDTQYF
TRBV27	.	TRBD2	TRBJ2-2	TGTGCCAGCAGTACGGGACTAGCGGGAACCGGGGAGCTGTTTTTT	CASSTGLAGTGELFF
TRBV7-9	.	TRBD1	TRBJ2-3	TGTGCCAGCAGCGCGACAGGGGGAAGAGAAGATACGCAGTATTTT	CASSATGGREDTQYF
TRBV15	.	TRBD1	TRBJ1-2	TGTGCCACCAGCCCGGGACAGCCTATCGGCTACACCTTC	CATSPGQPIGYTF
TRBV27	once	TRBD1	TRBJ1-1	TGTGCCAGCAGGACAGGGATGAACACTGAAGCTTTCTTT	CASRTGMNTEAFF
TRBV4-1	.	.	TRBJ2-7	TGCGCCAGCAGCCAAGTTAGCGTCTCCTACGAGCAGTACTTC	CASSQVSVSYEQYF
TRBV9	once	TRBD1	TRBJ2-2	TGTGCCAGCAGCGAACAGGGGTGGATCACCGGGGAGCTGTTTTTT	CASSEQGWITGELFF
TRBV19	.	.	TRBJ2-1	TGTGCCAGTACTAGCCTGGAGTACAATGAGCAGTTCTTC	CASTSLEYNEQFF
TRBV7-9	.	TRBD2	TRBJ2-3	TGTGCCAGCAGTCCGCGACTAGCGGGAGTCACAGATACGCAGTATTTT	CASSPRLAGVTDTQYF
TRBV2	.	.	TRBJ1-1	TGTGCCAGCAGCCCTTTACGGGGGGCTTTCTTT	CASSPLRGAFF
TRBV28	.	.	TRBJ1-2	TGTGCCAGCAGTTTAACTCAGGGAGGAAGATATGGCTACACCTTC	CASSLTQGGRYGYTF
TRBV2	.	TRBD2	TRBJ2-3	TGTGCCAGCAGTGAACGGACTAGCGGGAGAACGCAGTATTTT	CASSERTSGRTQYF
TRBV18	.	TRBD1	TRBJ2-7	TGTGCCAGCTCACCCGGCCAGGGGGCCTACGAGCAGTACTTC	CASSPGQGAYEQYF
TRBV5-6	.	.	TRBJ2-7	TGTGCCAGCAGGGCCCATGACGAAGCGGCCTACGAGCAGTACTTC	CASRAHDEAAYEQYF
TRBV5-1	.	TRBD1	TRBJ2-1	TGCGCCAGCAACAGGGGGCACACAAGCGGGAACTACAATGAGCAGTTCTTC	CASNRGHTSGNYNEQFF
TRBV18	.	TRBD1	TRBJ1-2	TGTGCCAGCTCGGGGACAGGGGAGGATCCTGGTGGCTACACCTTC	CASSGTGEDPGGYTF
TRBV27	.	TRBD1	TRBJ2-3	TGTGCCAGCAGTTTATCTCAAATTCAAACAGGGGATGGCACAGATACGCAGTATTTT	CASSLSQIQTGDGTDTQYF
TRBV27	few	.	TRBJ2-7	TGTGCCAGCAGTTTGGCGGGAAGCTCCTACGAGCAGTACTTC	CASSLAGSSYEQYF
TRBV29-1	.	.	TRBJ2-7	TGCAGCGTCACACAGGGAGTTGGTGGCGAGCAGTACTTC	CSVTQGVGGEQYF
TRBV5-6	.	.	TRBJ2-3	TGTGCCAGCAGCTTGGGACAGGTCACAGATACGCAGTATTTT	CASSLGQVTDTQYF
TRBV7-9	.	TRBD2	TRBJ2-7	TGTGCCAGCAGCTCCGGGCCTAGCGGGTACGAGCAGTACTTC	CASSSGPSGYEQYF
TRBV4-1	.	.	TRBJ2-3	TGCGCCAGCAGCCAAGGTGCACAATCTAGCACAGATACGCAGTATTTT	CASSQGAQSSTDTQYF
TRBV2	.	.	TRBJ2-7	TGTGCCAGCAGGTGGACGGAAACCTTCTACGAGCAGTACTTC	CASRWTETFYEQYF
TRBV27	.	TRBD1	TRBJ1-1	TGTGCCAGCAGTTACCGGGACAGCCCTCCCACTGAAGCTTTCTTT	CASSYRDSPPTEAFF
TRBV27	.	TRBD1	TRBJ2-6	TGTGCCAGCAGAGCCACAGGGGGCGCTGGGGCCAACGTCCTGACTTTC	CASRATGGAGANVLTF
TRBV7-9	once	.	TRBJ1-4	TGTGCCAGCAGCTTAGATCTGGAGACAGCTCATTTT	CASSLDLETAHF
TRBV19	.	TRBD2	TRBJ2-2	TGTGCCAGTACTTTAACTAGCGGGAGCGGGGAGCTGTTTTTT	CASTLTSGSGELFF
TRBV19	.	.	TRBJ2-7	TGTGCCAGTAGTATGGCACCGACATACGAGCAGTACTTC	CASSMAPTYEQYF
TRBV28	.	TRBD1	TRBJ2-1	TGTGCCAGCTCTTCCCGGGACAGGACCCTAGAGCAGTTCTTC	CASSSRDRTLEQFF
TRBV5-1	.	TRBD2	TRBJ2-7	TGCGCCAGTACGTTAGCGGGACCAGTCTACGAGCAGTACTTC	CASTLAGPVYEQYF
TRBV10-3	.	.	TRBJ2-7	TGTGCCATCAGTGAGTCGTTTGGGCGGGGAGCCTACGAGCAGTACTTC	CAISESFGRGAYEQYF
TRBV13	.	TRBD2	TRBJ2-1	TGTGCCAGCAGCTTGGGACTAGCGAGGAATGAGCAGTTCTTC	CASSLGLARNEQFF
TRBV19	.	.	TRBJ1-5	TGTGCCAGTAGTATAGATTGGGGCAATCAGCCCCAGCATTTT	CASSIDWGNQPQHF
TRBV19	.	TRBD1	TRBJ2-5	TGTGCCAGTAGTGAAGGACAGGGGGCCCTAGAGACCCAGTACTTC	CASSEGQGALETQYF
TRBV30	once	TRBD1	TRBJ2-1	TGTGCCTGGAATAAGGACAGGCTGGGGCACAATGAGCAGTTCTTC	CAWNKDRLGHNEQFF
TRBV5-8	.	TRBD1	TRBJ2-7	TGTGCCAGCAGCAAGGGACAGGGGGCGGGAGAGCAGCACTTC	CASSKGQGAGEQHF
TRBV4-1	.	TRBD1	TRBJ1-6	TGCGCCAGCAGCCAATCTTTGGCAGGGGGTAGGACACCCCTCCACTTT	CASSQSLAGGRTPLHF
TRBV6-1	.	TRBD1	TRBJ2-5	TGTGCCAGCAAACGCCCCCAGGGGGTCCAAGAGACCCAGTACTTC	CASKRPQGVQETQYF
TRBV19	.	TRBD1	TRBJ2-7	TGTGCCAGTTCAGACAGGGCATACGAGCAGTACTTC	CASSDRAYEQYF
TRBV9	.	.	TRBJ2-1	TGTGCCAGCAGCGTAGGATTGTGGGGGCACTACAATGAGCAGTTCTTC	CASSVGLWGHYNEQFF
TRBV7-6	.	.	TRBJ1-4	TGTGCCAGCAGCTTACGTCTTTTTGCGGGCCCTAGAGAAAAACTGTTTTTT	CASSLRLFAGPREKLFF